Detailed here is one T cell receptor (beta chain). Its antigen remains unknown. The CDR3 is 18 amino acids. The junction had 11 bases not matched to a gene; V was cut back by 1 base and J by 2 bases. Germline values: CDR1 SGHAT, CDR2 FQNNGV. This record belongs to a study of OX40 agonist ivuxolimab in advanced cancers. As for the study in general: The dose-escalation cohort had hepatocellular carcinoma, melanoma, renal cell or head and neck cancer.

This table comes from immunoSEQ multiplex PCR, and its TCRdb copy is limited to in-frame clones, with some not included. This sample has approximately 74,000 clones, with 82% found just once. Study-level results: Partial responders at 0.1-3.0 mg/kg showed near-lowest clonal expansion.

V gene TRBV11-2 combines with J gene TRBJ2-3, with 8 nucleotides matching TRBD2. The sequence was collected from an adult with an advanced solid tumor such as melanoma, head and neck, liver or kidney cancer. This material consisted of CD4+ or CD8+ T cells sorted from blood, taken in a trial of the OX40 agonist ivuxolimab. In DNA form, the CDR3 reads TGTGCCAGCAGCTTAGCCGGGAGGGGCGGGATAAACACAGATACGCAGTATTTT. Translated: CASSLAGRGGINTDTQYF.